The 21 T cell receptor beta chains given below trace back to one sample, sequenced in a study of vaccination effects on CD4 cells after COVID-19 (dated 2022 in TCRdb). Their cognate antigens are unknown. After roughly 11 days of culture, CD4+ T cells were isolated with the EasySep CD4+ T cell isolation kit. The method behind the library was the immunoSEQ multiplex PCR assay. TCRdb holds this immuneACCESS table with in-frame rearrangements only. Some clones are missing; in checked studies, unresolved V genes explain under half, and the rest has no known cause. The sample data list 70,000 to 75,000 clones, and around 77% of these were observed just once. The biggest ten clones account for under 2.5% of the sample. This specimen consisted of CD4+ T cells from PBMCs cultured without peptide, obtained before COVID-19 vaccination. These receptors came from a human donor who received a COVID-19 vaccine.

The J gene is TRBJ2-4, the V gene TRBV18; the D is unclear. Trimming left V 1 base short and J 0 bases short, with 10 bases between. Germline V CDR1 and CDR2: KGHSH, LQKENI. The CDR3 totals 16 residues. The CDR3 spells CASSPQGQAAKNIQYF. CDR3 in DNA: TGTGCCAGCTCACCACAAGGTCAGGCAGCCAAAAACATTCAGTACTTC. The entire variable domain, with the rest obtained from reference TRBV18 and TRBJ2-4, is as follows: NAGVMQNPRHLVRRRGQEARLRCSPMKGHSHVYWYRQLPEEGLKFMVYLQKENIIDESGMPKERFSAEFPKEGPSILRIQQVVRGDSAAYFCASSPQGQAAKNIQYFGAGTRLSVL.

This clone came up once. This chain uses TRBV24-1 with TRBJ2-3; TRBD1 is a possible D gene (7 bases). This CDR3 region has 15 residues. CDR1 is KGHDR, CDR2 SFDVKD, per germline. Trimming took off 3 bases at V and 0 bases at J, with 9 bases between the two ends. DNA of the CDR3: TGTGCCACCAGTGATGCGGGACAGAGCACAGATACGCAGTATTTT. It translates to CATSDAGQSTDTQYF.

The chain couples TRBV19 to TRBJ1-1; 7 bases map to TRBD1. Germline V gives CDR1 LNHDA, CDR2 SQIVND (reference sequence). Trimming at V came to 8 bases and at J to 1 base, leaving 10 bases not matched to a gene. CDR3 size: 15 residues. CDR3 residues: CASHDLGTANTEAFF. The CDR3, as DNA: TGTGCCAGTCACGATCTCGGGACAGCGAACACTGAAGCTTTCTTT.

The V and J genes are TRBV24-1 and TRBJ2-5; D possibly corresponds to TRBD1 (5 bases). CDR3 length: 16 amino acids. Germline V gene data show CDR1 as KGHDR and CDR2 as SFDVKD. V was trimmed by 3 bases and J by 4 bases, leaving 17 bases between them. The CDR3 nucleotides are TGTGCCACCAGTGATAGACGCAGGGCCTGGGGAGAGACCCAGTACTTC. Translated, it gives CATSDRRRAWGETQYF.

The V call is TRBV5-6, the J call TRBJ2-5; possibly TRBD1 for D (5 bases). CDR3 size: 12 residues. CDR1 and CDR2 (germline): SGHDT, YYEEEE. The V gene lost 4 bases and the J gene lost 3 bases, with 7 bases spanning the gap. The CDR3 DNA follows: TGTGCCAGCAGCCGCAGGGAAGAGACCCAGTACTTC. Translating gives CASSRREETQYF.

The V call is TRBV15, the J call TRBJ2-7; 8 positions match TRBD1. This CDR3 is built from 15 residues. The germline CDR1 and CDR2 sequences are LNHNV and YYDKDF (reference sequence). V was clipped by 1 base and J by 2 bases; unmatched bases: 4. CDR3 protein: CATSRGQGPAYEQYV. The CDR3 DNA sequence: TGTGCCACCAGCAGAGGACAGGGGCCGGCCTACGAGCAGTACGTC.

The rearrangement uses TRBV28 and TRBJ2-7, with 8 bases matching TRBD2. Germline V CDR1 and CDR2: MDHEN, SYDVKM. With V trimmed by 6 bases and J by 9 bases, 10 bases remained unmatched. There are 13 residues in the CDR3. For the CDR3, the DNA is TGTGCCAGCAGCAAACCGGGACTAGGAATGCAGTACGTC. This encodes CASSKPGLGMQYV.

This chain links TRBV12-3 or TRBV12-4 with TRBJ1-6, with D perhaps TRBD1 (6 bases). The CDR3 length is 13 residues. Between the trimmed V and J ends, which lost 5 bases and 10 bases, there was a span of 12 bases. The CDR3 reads CASSTTGLSPLHF. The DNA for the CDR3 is TGTGCCAGCAGTACCACAGGGCTCTCACCCCTCCACTTT.

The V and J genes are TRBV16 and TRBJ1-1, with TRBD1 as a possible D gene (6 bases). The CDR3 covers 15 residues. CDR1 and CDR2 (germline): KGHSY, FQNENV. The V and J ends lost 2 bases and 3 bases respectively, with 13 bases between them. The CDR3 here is CASSQGWGADTEAFF. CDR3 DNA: TGTGCCAGCAGCCAAGGCTGGGGGGCTGACACTGAAGCTTTCTTT.

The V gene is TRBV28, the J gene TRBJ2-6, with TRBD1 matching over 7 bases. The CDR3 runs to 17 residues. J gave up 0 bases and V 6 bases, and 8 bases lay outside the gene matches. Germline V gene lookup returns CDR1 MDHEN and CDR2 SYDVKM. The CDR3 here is CASRTGTVLSGANVLTF. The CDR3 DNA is TGTGCCAGCAGAACCGGGACAGTACTCTCTGGGGCCAACGTCCTGACTTTC. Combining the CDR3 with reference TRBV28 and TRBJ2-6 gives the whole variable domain DVKVTQSSRYLVKRTGEKVFLECVQDMDHENMFWYRQDPGLGLRLIYFSYDVKMKEKGDIPEGYSVSREKKERFSLILESASTNQTSMYLCASRTGTVLSGANVLTFGAGSRLTVL.

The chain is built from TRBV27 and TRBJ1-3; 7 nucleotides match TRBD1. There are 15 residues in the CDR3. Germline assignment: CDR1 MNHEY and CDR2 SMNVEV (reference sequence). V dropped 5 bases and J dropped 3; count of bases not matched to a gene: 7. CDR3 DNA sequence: TGTGCCAGCAGTCGGAGGGGGCTTTATGGAAACACCATATATTTT. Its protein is CASSRRGLYGNTIYF.

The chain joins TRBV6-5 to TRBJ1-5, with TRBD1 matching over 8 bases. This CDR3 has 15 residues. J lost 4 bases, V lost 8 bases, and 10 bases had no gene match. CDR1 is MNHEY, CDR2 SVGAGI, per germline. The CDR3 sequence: CASFSWDRRNQPQHF. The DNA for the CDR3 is TGTGCCAGCTTTTCTTGGGACAGGCGGAATCAGCCCCAGCATTTT.

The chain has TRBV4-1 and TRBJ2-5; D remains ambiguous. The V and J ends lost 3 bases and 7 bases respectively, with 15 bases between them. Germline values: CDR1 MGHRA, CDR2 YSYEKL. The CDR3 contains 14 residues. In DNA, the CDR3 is TGCGCCAGCAGCCATGTAGTCTCCCCGGCGACCCAGTACTTC. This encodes CASSHVVSPATQYF.

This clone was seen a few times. CDR3 DNA: TGCGCCAGCAGCCCCGATGACACACGGGACAGGGTCGGCTACACCTTC. Translation: CASSPDDTRDRVGYTF. The chain links TRBV5-1 to TRBJ1-2; TRBD1 aligns across 9 bases. Germline V gene lookup returns CDR1 SGHRS and CDR2 YFSETQ. This CDR3 comprises 16 residues. The V and J ends lost 4 bases and 8 bases, in that order; junction bases with no gene match: 15.

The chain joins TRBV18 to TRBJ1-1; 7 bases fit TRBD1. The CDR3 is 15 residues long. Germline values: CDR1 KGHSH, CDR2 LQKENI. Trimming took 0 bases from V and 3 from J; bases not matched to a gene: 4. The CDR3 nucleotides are TGTGCCAGCTCACCACCGACAGGGTTCGACACTGAAGCTTTCTTT. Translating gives CASSPPTGFDTEAFF.

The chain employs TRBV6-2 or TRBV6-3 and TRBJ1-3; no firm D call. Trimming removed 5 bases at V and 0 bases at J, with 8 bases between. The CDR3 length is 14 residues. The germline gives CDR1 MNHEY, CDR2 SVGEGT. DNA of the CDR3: TGTGCCAGCAGTACGGGGAACTCTGGAAACACCATATATTTT. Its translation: CASSTGNSGNTIYF.

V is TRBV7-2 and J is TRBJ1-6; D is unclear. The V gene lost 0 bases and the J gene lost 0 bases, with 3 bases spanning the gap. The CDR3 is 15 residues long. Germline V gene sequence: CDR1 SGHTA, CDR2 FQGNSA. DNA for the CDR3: TGTGCCAGCAGCTTAGCTAGCTCCTATAATTCACCCCTCCACTTT. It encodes CASSLASSYNSPLHF.

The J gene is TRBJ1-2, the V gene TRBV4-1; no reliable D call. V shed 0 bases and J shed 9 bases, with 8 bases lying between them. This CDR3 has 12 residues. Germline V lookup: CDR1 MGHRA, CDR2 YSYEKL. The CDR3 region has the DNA TGCGCCAGCAGCCAAGATCCACGAAGCTACACCTTC. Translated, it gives CASSQDPRSYTF.

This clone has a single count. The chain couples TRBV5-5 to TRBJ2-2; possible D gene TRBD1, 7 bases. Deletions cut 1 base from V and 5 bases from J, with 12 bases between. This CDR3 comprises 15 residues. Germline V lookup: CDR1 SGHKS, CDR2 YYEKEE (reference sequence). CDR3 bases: TGTGCCAGCAGCTTGCAGGGGGGATCGACCGGGGAGCTGTTTTTT. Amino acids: CASSLQGGSTGELFF.

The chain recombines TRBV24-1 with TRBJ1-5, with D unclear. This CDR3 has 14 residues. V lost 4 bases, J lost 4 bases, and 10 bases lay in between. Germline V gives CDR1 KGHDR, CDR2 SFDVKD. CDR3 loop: CATSDEVGNQPQHF. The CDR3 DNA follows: TGTGCCACCAGTGACGAAGTTGGAAATCAGCCCCAGCATTTT.

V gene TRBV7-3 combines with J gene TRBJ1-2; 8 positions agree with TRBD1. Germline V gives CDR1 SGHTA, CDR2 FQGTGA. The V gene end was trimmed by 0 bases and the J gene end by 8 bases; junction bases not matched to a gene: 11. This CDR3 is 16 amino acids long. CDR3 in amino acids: CASSLTYSAGGNGYTF. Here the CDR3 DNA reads TGTGCCAGCAGCTTAACGTACTCGGCAGGGGGCAACGGCTACACCTTC.